The text below deals with one TCR beta chain. Its target is not known. The sample originates from a study of cytomegalovirus exposure and HLA in healthy donors. Broader study findings: In a later analysis, a missense DCLRE1C variant was linked to TCR beta V- and J-gene trimming.

CDR3 length: 11 amino acids. Trimming removed 1 base from V and 7 bases from J, with 8 bases in between. The V gene's germline CDR1 is GTSNPN and CDR2 SVGIG (reference sequence). The primer mix had 60 Vbeta and 13 Jbeta primers. Assay: immunoSEQ multiplex PCR; the TCRdb copy retains only in-frame clones and omits some. The sample contains about 110,000 clones, approximately 79% of which appear only once. The material sequenced was PBMCs. The rearrangement uses TRBV30 and TRBJ2-7; D possibly corresponds to TRBD2 (5 bases). The source is a man aged 25-40 years in good health and CMV-seropositive. In DNA form, the CDR3 reads TGTGCCTGGAGTGCCTCGGGAGAGCAGTACTTC. This codes for CAWSASGEQYF.